The sequence of this TCR beta chain was determined in a study of blood T cell repertoires in COVID-19. Study context: Samples of COVID-19 (acute and convalescent) were obtained from the United States, Italy and Spain.

Per the study methods: Amplification of reference gene primers was used by the study to estimate nucleated cell counts. Data came from immunoSEQ multiplex PCR; TCRdb stores just in-frame clones and leaves some out. V and J calls plus clone size are reproduced from that table; the DNA served to infer D and trimming. In the table there are under 20,000 clones, 85% to 95% of which are singletons. V dropped 3 bases and J dropped 3; count of bases not matched to a gene: 5. The CDR3 has 15 amino acids. Per germline, CDR1 SNHLY and CDR2 FYNNEI. This clone was found a few times. Sequences were obtained from peripheral blood. The chain uses TRBV2 and TRBJ1-5; 7 bases fit TRBD1. The receptor was isolated from a human donor in a cohort sampled during active COVID-19. Here the CDR3 reads CASSEETGPNQPQHF. The CDR3 DNA reads as TGTGCCAGCAGTGAGGAGACAGGGCCCAATCAGCCCCAGCATTTT.